The 11 T cell receptor beta chains presented below share a single source sample, sequenced in a study of radiotherapy plus CTLA-4 blockade in lung cancer (dated by TCRdb to the late 2010s). Library preparation used the immunoSEQ multiplex PCR assay. Held by TCRdb, this immuneACCESS table contains in-frame sequences only and omits some clones. Under half of the omission traces to an unresolved V gene where checked; the cause of the rest is unknown. Counted in this sample were 40,000 or so clones; 70% to 80% of them appeared once. The ten largest clones add up to 9.8% of the sample. The sequencing used peripheral blood, collected from a patient treated with radiotherapy plus ipilimumab. These receptors all come from a human donor with non-small cell lung cancer who had stable disease on radiotherapy plus ipilimumab.

The V call is TRBV20-1, the J call TRBJ1-2, with D unclear. There are 10 residues in the CDR3. Looked up from germline, CDR1 is DFQATT and CDR2 is SNEGSKA (reference sequence). The V and J ends lost 5 bases and 6 bases respectively, with 7 bases between them. The CDR3 DNA reads as TGCAGTGCTTTCATAGATGGCTACACCTTC. Encoded protein: CSAFIDGYTF.

The chain has TRBV11-2 and TRBJ2-3; no clear D gene. CDR1 SGHAT and CDR2 FQNNGV come from the germline V gene. There are 14 residues in the CDR3. The ends were cut back, 5 bases at V and 2 bases at J, with 11 bases in the middle. CDR3 sequence: CASSQDFNTDTQYF. In DNA form, the CDR3 reads TGTGCCAGCAGCCAGGATTTTAACACAGATACGCAGTATTTT.

The CDR3 sequence: CASSLGTRQSYEQYF. As DNA, the CDR3 is TGTGCCAGCAGCTTGGGAACGCGGCAGTCCTACGAGCAGTACTTC. V gene TRBV5-8 combines with J gene TRBJ2-7; D remains unclear. The germline V gene has CDR1 SGHTS and CDR2 YDEGEE. Trimming left V 0 bases short and J 1 base short, with 11 bases between. CDR3 length equals 15 residues. The full variable domain, in which reference TRBV5-8 and TRBJ2-7 provide the parts outside the CDR3, is EAGVTQSPTHLIKTRGQQATLRCSPISGHTSVYWYQQALGLGLQFLLWYDEGEERNRGNFPPRFSGRQFPNYSSELNVNALELEDSALYLCASSLGTRQSYEQYFGPGTRLTVT.

The chain carries TRBV30 and TRBJ1-1; 7 bases are a match to TRBD1. Germline V CDR1 and CDR2: GTSNPN, SVGIG (reference sequence). V dropped 3 bases and J dropped 7; count of bases not matched to a gene: 8. The CDR3 has 13 amino acids. The CDR3 region has the DNA TGTGCCTGGAGGGAAGGGGGCGCGATTGAAGCTTTCTTT. The encoded protein is CAWREGGAIEAFF.

CDR3 DNA sequence: TGTGCCAGCAGCGCCGGTGGGGGCGATAACACTGAAGCTTTCTTT. This codes for CASSAGGGDNTEAFF. J is TRBJ1-1 and V is TRBV9; possible D gene TRBD1, 6 bases. CDR3 length: 15 residues. Trimming shortened V by 3 bases and J by 2 bases, and 14 bases separated the two germline ends. Germline V CDR1 and CDR2: SGDLS, YYNGEE.

The chain uses TRBV18 and TRBJ1-1, with D tentatively TRBD1 (6 bases). This CDR3 comprises 12 residues. CDR1 is KGHSH, CDR2 LQKENI, per germline. V was cut by 4 bases and J by 5 bases, with 8 bases left in between. CDR3 nucleotide sequence: TGTGCCAGCTCACGTCAGGGGACTGAAGCTTTCTTT. It translates to CASSRQGTEAFF.

CDR3 sequence: CASSSGGTGNTIYF. Here the CDR3 DNA reads TGTGCCAGCAGCTCAGGGGGCACTGGAAACACCATATATTTT. The V and J genes are TRBV7-9 and TRBJ1-3; 8 bases are shared with TRBD1. In germline, CDR1 is SEHNR, CDR2 FQNEAQ (reference sequence). The trim removed 4 bases at V and 2 bases at J, leaving 1 base unmatched. The CDR3 sequence is 14 residues long.

The chain employs TRBV6-1 and TRBJ2-5, with D unresolved. The V end lost 5 bases, the J end lost 5 bases, and 6 bases lay between the germline ends. The germline CDR1 and CDR2 sequences are MNHNS and SASEGT. This CDR3 is 11 amino acids long. This CDR3 reads CASSPLETQYF. The CDR3 bases are TGTGCCAGCAGTCCACTGGAGACCCAGTACTTC.

The V call is TRBV5-1, the J call TRBJ1-1, with 8 nucleotides matching TRBD1. The V gene's germline CDR1 is SGHRS and CDR2 YFSETQ. The length of the CDR3 is 14 residues. V lost 3 bases to trimming and J lost 7 bases; unmatched junction nucleotides: 8. The chain's CDR3 is CASSWGTGVVEAFF. In DNA, the CDR3 is TGCGCCAGCAGCTGGGGGACAGGAGTAGTTGAAGCTTTCTTT.

The CDR3 sequence: CASRFTEKETQYF. The CDR3 DNA sequence: TGTGCCAGCAGGTTTACAGAAAAAGAGACCCAGTACTTC. The chain couples TRBV2 to TRBJ2-5; no reliable D call. V gave up 6 bases and J gave up 3 bases, with 11 bases separating them. The germline gives CDR1 SNHLY, CDR2 FYNNEI. CDR3 length equals 13 residues.

This clone was seen a single time. This chain connects TRBV2 to TRBJ2-7; D is uncertain. Germline assignment: CDR1 SNHLY and CDR2 FYNNEI. The CDR3 is made up of 11 amino acids. The V end was cut by 7 bases, the J end by 6 bases, with 10 bases between. In nucleotides, the CDR3 is TGTGCCAGCACCCCCCTCTCCGAGCAGTACTTC. Residues: CASTPLSEQYF.